In this sample, the clone carrying this TCR beta chain turned up many times. Its antigen is unidentified. Cells are PBMCs isolated from 10 ml of fresh blood. There were TCR beta CDR3 regions amplified from RNA transcripts. The TCR CDR3 was amplified in a first-round RT-PCR using the HTBI primer set. In TCRdb, the multiplex PCR reads were re-called with MiXCR into one record per CDR3 protein. The repertoire consists of some 380,000 distinct CDR3 sequences, with approximately 13% occurring once and the leading ten covering less than 25%. The entry originates in a study of T cells in Graves' hyperthyroidism and ophthalmopathy. The study's findings and limits: Classification by a 13 V-J model distinguished ophthalmopathy from stable hyperthyroidism. Blood also contained most expanded thyroid clonotypes above 0.001.

Germline values: CDR1 MNHNS, CDR2 SASEGT. This CDR3 spans 13 amino acids. V shed 7 bases and J shed 4 bases, with 13 bases lying between them. The sequence was obtained from a young man with Graves' hyperthyroidism that later progressed to Graves' ophthalmopathy. J is TRBJ1-2 and V is TRBV6-1; D remains ambiguous. Input material: blood. Here the CDR3 DNA reads TGTGCCAGCACCCCATCTCCTATCTATGGCTACACCTTC. Amino acids: CASTPSPIYGYTF.